This T cell receptor beta chain was sequenced for a study of cytotoxic CD8 clonotypes in ibrutinib-treated CLL. The V segment lost 5 bases and the J segment 6 bases; nucleotides outside the gene matches: 9. The CDR3 extends over 15 amino acids. Germline loops: CDR1 SGHVS, CDR2 FNYEAQ. Here immunoSEQ multiplex PCR was the method, and the copy in TCRdb shows in-frame clones only, minus some. The table includes around 50,000 clones, around 60% detected once. The specimen was PBMCs, collected after 24 months of ibrutinib treatment. This TCR was recovered from a human donor with chronic lymphocytic leukemia. This sequence joins TRBV7-6 and TRBJ2-1; 8 bases line up with TRBD1. The CDR3 sequence: CASSLIGTGGNEQFF. For the CDR3, the DNA is TGTGCCAGCAGCCTTATCGGGACAGGAGGCAATGAGCAGTTCTTC. Variable domain in full (rest from reference TRBV7-6 and TRBJ2-1): GAGVSQSPRYKVTKRGQDVALRCDPISGHVSLYWYRQALGQGPEFLTYFNYEAQQDKSGLPNDRFSAERPEGSISTLTIQRTEQRDSAMYRCASSLIGTGGNEQFFGPGTRLTVL.